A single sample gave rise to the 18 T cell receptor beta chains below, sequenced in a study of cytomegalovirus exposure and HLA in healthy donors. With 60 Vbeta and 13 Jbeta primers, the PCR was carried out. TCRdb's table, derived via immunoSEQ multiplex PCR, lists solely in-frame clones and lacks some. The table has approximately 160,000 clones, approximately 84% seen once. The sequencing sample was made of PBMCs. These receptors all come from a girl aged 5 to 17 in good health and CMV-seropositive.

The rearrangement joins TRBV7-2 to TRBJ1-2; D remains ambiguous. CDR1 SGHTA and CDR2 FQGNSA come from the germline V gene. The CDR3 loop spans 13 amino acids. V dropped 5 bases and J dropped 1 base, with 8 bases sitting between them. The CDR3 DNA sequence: TGTGCCAGCAGCGCCACAAGTAACTATGGCTACACCTTC. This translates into CASSATSNYGYTF.

The CDR3 loop is CASRHGAEAFF. The DNA of the CDR3 is TGTGCCAGCAGGCATGGGGCCGAAGCTTTCTTT. The chain recombines TRBV7-2 with TRBJ1-1; D possibly corresponds to TRBD1 (5 bases). The germline V gene has CDR1 SGHTA and CDR2 FQGNSA. V was trimmed by 6 bases and J by 8 bases, leaving 10 bases between them. The CDR3 has 11 residues.

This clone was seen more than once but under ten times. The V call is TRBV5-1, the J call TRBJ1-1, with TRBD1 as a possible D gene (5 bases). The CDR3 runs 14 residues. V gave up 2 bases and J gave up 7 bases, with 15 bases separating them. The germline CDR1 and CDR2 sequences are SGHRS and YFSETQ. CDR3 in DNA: TGCGCCAGCAGCTTCGGGGAGGGGAAGGGTGAAGCTTTCTTT. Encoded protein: CASSFGEGKGEAFF.

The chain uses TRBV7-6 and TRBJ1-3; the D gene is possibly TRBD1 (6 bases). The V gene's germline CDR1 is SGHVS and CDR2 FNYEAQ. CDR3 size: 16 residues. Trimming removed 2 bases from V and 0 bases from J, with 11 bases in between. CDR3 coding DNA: TGTGCCAGCAGCTTAACAGGGAAGAGCTCTGGAAACACCATATATTTT. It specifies CASSLTGKSSGNTIYF.

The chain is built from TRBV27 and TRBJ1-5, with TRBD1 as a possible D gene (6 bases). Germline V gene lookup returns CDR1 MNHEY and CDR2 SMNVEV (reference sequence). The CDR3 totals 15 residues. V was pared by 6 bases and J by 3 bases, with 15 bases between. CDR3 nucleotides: TGTGCCAGCAGCTCGAGGACAGCCGACAATCAGCCCCAGCATTTT. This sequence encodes CASSSRTADNQPQHF.

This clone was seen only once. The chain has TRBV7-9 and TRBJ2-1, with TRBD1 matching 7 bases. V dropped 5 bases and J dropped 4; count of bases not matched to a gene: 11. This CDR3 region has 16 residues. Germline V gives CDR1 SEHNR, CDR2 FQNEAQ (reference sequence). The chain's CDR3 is CASSPNRDRTYNEQFF. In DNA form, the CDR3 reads TGTGCCAGCAGCCCCAACCGGGACAGAACGTACAATGAGCAGTTCTTC.

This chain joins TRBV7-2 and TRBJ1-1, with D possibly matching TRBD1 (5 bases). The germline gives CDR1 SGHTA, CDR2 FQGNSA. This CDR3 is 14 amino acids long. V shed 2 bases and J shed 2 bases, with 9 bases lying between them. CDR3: CASSLIRVNTEAFF. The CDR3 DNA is TGTGCCAGCAGCTTAATCAGGGTTAACACTGAAGCTTTCTTT.

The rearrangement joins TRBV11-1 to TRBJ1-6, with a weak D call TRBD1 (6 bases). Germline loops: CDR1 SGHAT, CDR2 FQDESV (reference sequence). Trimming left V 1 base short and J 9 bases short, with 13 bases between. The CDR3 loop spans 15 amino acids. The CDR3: CASSLVGTKGSPLHF. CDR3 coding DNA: TGTGCCAGCAGCTTAGTCGGGACAAAGGGTTCACCCCTCCACTTT. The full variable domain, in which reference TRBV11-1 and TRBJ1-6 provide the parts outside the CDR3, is EAEVAQSPRYKITEKSQAVAFWCDPISGHATLYWYRQILGQGPELLVQFQDESVVDDSQLPKDRFSAERLKGVDSTLKIQPAELGDSAMYLCASSLVGTKGSPLHFGNGTRLTVT.

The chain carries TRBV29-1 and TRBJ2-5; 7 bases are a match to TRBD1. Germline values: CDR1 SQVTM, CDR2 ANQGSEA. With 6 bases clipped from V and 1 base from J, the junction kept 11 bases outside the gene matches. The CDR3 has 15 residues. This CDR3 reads CSVRLTGKSQETQYF. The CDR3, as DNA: TGCAGCGTGAGATTGACAGGGAAATCCCAAGAGACCCAGTACTTC.

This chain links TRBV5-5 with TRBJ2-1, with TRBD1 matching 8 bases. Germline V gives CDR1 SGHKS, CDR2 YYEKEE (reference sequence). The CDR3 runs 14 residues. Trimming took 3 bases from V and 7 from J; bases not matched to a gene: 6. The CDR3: CASSYGQGSNEQFF. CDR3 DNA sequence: TGTGCCAGCAGCTACGGACAGGGTTCAAATGAGCAGTTCTTC. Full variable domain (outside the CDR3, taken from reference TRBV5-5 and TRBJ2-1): DAGVTQSPTHLIKTRGQQVTLRCSPISGHKSVSWYQQVLGQGPQFIFQYYEKEERGRGNFPDRFSARQFPNYSSELNVNALLLGDSALYLCASSYGQGSNEQFFGPGTRLTVL.

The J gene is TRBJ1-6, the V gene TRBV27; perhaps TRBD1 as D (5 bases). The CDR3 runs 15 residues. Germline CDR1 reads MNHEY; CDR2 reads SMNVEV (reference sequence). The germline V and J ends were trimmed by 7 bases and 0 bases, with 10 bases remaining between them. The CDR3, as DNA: TGTGCCAGCACACAGGCGAGCTCCTATAATTCACCCCTCCACTTT. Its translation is CASTQASSYNSPLHF.

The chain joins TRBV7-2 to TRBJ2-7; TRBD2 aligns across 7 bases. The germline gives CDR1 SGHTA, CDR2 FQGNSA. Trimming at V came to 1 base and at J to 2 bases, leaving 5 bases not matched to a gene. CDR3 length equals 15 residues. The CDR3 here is CASSLEAGEAYEQYF. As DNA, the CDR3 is TGTGCCAGCAGCTTAGAGGCGGGGGAAGCCTACGAGCAGTACTTC.

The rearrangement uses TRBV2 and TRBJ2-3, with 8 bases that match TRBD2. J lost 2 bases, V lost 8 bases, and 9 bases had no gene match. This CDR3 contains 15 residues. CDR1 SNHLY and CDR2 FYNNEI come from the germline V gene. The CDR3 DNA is TGTGCCAGCGTATACATAGCGGGGATCACAGATACGCAGTATTTT. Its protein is CASVYIAGITDTQYF.

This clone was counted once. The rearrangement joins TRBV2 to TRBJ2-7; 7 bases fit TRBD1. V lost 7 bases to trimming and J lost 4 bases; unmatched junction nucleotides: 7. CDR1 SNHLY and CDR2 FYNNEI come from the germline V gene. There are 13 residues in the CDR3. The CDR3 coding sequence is TGTGCCAGCACCCGGGACAGACGTTACGAGCAGTACTTC. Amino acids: CASTRDRRYEQYF.

This CDR3 is CASSFRDGGAEAFF. The DNA for the CDR3 is TGTGCCAGCAGCTTCAGGGACGGCGGGGCTGAAGCTTTCTTT. The J gene is TRBJ1-1, the V gene TRBV5-4; TRBD1 is a possible D gene (5 bases). The CDR3 consists of 14 residues. Germline V gene sequence: CDR1 SGHNT, CDR2 YYREEE (reference sequence). Deletions cut 2 bases from V and 6 bases from J, with 14 bases between.

The CDR3 DNA follows: TGTGCCAGACAAAATTATAACGGGGGGGTAGCCAAAAACATTCAGTACTTC. Its protein product is CARQNYNGGVAKNIQYF. The rearrangement uses TRBV12-1 and TRBJ2-4; no DNA check was done on the table's D call, TRBD2. TRBV12-1 is a known pseudogene. CDR3 length: 17 amino acids.

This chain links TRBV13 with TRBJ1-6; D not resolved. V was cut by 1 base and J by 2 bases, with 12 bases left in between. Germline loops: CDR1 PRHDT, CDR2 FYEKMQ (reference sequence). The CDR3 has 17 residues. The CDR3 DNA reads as TGTGCCAGCAGCTTAGAGTCTGGAGGGACCTATAATTCACCCCTCCACTTT. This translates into CASSLESGGTYNSPLHF.

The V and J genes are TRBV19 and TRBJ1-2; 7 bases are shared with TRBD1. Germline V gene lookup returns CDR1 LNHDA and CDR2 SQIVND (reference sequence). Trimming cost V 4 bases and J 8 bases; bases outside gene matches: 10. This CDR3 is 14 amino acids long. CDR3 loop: CASSTSARGSGYTF. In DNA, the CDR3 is TGTGCCAGTAGTACATCGGCCAGGGGGTCCGGCTACACCTTC.